This T cell receptor (beta chain) was captured in a study of identical twins. This clonotype was counted ten times or more. Its antigen remains unidentified. One entry per CDR3 protein, called by TCRdb with MiXCR from the 5' RACE reads. Here the sample spans about 220,000 distinct CDR3 sequences, 5% to 7% being singletons. V was cut by 6 bases and J by 12 bases, with 9 bases left in between. The germline V gene encodes CDR1 SGHAT and CDR2 FQNNGV. The CDR3 spans 10 residues. Notes on the study in general: High-abundance cord blood beta clonotypes had fewer insertions; memory repertoires showed none.

These same data were also listed under a study on T cells expressing NK-cell markers.

This TCR came from a woman aged 18-29 years in good health. Sequences were obtained from CD8+ T cells sorted from blood. This rearrangement joins TRBV11-2 to TRBJ2-1; D is possibly TRBD2 (6 bases). This chain's CDR3 is CASRGGGQFF. The CDR3 DNA reads TGTGCCAGCAGGGGGGGAGGGCAGTTCTTC.